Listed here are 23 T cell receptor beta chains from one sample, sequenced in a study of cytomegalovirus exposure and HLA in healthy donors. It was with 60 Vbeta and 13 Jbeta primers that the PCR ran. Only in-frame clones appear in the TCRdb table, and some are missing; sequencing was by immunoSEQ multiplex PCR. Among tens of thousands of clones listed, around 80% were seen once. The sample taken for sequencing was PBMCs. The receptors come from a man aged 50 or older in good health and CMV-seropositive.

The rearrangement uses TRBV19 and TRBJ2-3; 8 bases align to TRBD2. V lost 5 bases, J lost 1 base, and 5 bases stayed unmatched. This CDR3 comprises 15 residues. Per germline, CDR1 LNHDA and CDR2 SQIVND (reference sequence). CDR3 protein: CASSSSGLGTDTQYF. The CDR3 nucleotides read TGTGCCAGTAGTTCTAGCGGGTTAGGCACAGATACGCAGTATTTT.

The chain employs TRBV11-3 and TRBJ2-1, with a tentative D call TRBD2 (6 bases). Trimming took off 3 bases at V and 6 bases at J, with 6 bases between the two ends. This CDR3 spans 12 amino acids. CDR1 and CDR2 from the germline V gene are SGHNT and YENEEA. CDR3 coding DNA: TGTGCCAGCAGCTTCGGGGGCAATGAGCAGTTCTTC. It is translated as CASSFGGNEQFF.

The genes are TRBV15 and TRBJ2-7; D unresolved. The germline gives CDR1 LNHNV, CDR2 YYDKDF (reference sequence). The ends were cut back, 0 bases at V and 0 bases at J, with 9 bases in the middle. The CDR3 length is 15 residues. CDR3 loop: CATSRDLSSSYEQYF. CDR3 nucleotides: TGTGCCACCAGCAGAGATCTGAGCTCCTCCTACGAGCAGTACTTC.

The CDR3 reads CSVGRRLAVAQGDTQYF. The CDR3, as DNA: TGCAGCGTTGGGCGTCGACTAGCGGTAGCACAGGGAGATACGCAGTATTTT. The chain couples TRBV29-1 to TRBJ2-3, with 9 nucleotides matching TRBD2. The CDR3 runs to 17 residues. Looked up from germline, CDR1 is SQVTM and CDR2 is ANQGSEA. The V gene end was trimmed by 4 bases and the J gene end by 5 bases; junction bases not matched to a gene: 16.

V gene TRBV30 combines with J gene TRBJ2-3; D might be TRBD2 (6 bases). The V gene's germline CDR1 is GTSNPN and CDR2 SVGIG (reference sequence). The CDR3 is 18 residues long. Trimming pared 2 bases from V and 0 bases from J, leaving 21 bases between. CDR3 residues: CAWSISRVSGYSTDTQYF. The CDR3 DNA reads TGTGCCTGGAGTATTTCGAGGGTCAGCGGGTATAGCACAGATACGCAGTATTTT. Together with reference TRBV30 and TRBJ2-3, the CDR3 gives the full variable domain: SQTIHQWPATLVQPVGSPLSLECTVEGTSNPNLYWYRQAAGRGLQLLFYSVGIGQISSEVPQNLSASRPQDRQFILSSKKLLLSDSGFYLCAWSISRVSGYSTDTQYFGPGTRLTVL.

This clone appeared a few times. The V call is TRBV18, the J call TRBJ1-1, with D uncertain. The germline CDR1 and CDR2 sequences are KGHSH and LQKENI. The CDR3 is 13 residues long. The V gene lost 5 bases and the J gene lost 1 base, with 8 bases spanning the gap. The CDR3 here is CASSDNRNTEAFF. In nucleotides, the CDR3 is TGTGCCAGCTCAGATAACAGGAACACTGAAGCTTTCTTT.

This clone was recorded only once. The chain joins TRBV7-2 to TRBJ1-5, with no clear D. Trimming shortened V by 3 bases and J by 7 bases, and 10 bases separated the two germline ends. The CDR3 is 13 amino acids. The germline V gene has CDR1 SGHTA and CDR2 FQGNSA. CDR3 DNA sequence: TGTGCCAGCAGCTTGGGTCGAGGGCAGCCCCAGCATTTT. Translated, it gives CASSLGRGQPQHF. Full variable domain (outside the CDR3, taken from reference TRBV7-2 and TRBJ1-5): GAGVSQSPSNKVTEKGKDVELRCDPISGHTALYWYRQSLGQGLEFLIYFQGNSAPDKSGLPSDRFSAERTGGSVSTLTIQRTQQEDSAVYLCASSLGRGQPQHFGDGTRLSIL.

In DNA form, the CDR3 reads TGTGCCAGCAGTTTTCTAAATCAGCCCCAGCATTTT. This sequence encodes CASSFLNQPQHF. The V gene is TRBV27, the J gene TRBJ1-5; D call uncertain. CDR1 and CDR2 (germline): MNHEY, SMNVEV (reference sequence). Trimming cost V 3 bases and J 4 bases, with 4 bases left between them. The CDR3 totals 12 residues.

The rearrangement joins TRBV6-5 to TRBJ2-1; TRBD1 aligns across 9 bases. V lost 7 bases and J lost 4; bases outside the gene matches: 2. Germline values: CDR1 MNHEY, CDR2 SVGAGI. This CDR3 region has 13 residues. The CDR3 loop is CASKGQGYNEQFF. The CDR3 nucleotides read TGTGCCAGCAAGGGACAGGGATACAATGAGCAGTTCTTC.

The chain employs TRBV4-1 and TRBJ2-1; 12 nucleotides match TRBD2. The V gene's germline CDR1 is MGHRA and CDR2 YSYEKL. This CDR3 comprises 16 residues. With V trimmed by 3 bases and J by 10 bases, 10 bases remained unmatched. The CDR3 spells CASSHRWLAGGWEQFF. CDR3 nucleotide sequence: TGCGCCAGCAGCCATAGGTGGCTAGCGGGAGGGTGGGAGCAGTTCTTC.

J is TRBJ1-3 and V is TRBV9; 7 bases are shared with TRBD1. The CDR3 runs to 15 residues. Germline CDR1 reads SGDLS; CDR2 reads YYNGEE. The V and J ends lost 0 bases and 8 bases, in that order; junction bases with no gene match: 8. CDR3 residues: CASSVEGASRDTIYF. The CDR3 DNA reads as TGTGCCAGCAGCGTAGAGGGGGCTTCGAGGGACACCATATATTTT.

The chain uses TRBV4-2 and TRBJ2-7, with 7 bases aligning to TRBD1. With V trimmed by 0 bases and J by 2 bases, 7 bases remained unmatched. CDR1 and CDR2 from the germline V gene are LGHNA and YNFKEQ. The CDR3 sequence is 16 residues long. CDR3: CASSQEIPGGTYEQYF. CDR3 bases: TGTGCCAGCAGCCAAGAAATCCCAGGGGGAACCTACGAGCAGTACTTC.

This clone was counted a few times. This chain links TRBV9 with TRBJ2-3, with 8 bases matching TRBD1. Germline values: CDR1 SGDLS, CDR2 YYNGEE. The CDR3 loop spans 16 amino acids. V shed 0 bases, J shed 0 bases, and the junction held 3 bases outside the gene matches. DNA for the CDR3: TGTGCCAGCAGCGTAGGGGGGACAGGAAGCACAGATACGCAGTATTTT. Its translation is CASSVGGTGSTDTQYF. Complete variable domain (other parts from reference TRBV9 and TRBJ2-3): DSGVTQTPKHLITATGQRVTLRCSPRSGDLSVYWYQQSLDQGLQFLIQYYNGEERAKGNILERFSAQQFPDLHSELNLSSLELGDSALYFCASSVGGTGSTDTQYFGPGTRLTVL.

The CDR3 protein is CASSLDRGSYNEQFF. DNA of the CDR3: TGTGCCAGCAGCTTAGATAGGGGCTCCTACAATGAGCAGTTCTTC. The genes are TRBV5-4 and TRBJ2-1; D may be TRBD1 (5 bases). Germline V gives CDR1 SGHNT, CDR2 YYREEE (reference sequence). The length of the CDR3 is 15 residues. The V end was cut by 2 bases, the J end by 0 bases, with 9 bases between.

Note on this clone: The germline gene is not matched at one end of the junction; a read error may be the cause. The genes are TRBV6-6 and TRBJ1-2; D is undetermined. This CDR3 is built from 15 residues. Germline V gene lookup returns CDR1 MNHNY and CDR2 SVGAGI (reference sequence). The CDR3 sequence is CAISEAEAVGDGYTF. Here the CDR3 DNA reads TGTGCCATCAGTGAGGCAGAGGCCGTCGGAGATGGCTACACCTTC.

CDR3 in DNA: TGTGCCAGAGCGGGACAGGGGTCGTGCTACACCTTC. Its protein is CARAGQGSCYTF. This chain connects TRBV2 to TRBJ1-2, with 10 positions matching TRBD1. CDR3 length equals 12 residues. J was trimmed by 9 bases and V by 9 bases; bases with no gene match: 7. CDR1 is SNHLY and CDR2 is FYNNEI in the germline V gene. Full variable domain (remainder filled in from reference TRBV2 and TRBJ1-2): EPEVTQTPSHQVTQMGQEVILRCVPISNHLYFYWYRQILGQKVEFLVSFYNNEISEKSEIFDDQFSVERPDGSNFTLKIRSTKLEDSAMYFCARAGQGSCYTFGSGTRLTVV.

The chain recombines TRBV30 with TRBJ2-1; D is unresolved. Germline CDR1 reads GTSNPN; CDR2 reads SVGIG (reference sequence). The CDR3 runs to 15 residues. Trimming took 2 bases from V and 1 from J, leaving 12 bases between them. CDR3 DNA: TGTGCCTGGAGTTACCTAGAGAGGTCCTACAATGAGCAGTTCTTC. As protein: CAWSYLERSYNEQFF. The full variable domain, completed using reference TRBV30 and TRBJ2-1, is SQTIHQWPATLVQPVGSPLSLECTVEGTSNPNLYWYRQAAGRGLQLLFYSVGIGQISSEVPQNLSASRPQDRQFILSSKKLLLSDSGFYLCAWSYLERSYNEQFFGPGTRLTVL.

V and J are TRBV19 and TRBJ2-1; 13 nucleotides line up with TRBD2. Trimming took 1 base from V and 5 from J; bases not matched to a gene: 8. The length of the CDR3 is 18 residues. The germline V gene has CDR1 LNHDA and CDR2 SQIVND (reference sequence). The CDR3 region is CASSIVLAGTSGNNEQFF. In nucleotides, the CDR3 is TGTGCCAGTAGTATAGTTCTGGCCGGGACTAGCGGGAACAATGAGCAGTTCTTC.

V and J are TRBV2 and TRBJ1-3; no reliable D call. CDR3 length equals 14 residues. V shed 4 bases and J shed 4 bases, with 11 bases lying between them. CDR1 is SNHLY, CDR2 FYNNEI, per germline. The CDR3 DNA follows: TGTGCCAGCAGTGTCAGAGGGAGCGGAAACACCATATATTTT. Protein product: CASSVRGSGNTIYF.

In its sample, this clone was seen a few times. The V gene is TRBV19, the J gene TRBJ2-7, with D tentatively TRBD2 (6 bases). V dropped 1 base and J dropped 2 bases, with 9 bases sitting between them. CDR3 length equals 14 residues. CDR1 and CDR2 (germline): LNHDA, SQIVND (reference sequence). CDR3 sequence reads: CASSIAAGPYEQYF. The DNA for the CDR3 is TGTGCCAGTAGTATAGCGGCGGGGCCCTACGAGCAGTACTTC.

The DNA for the CDR3 is TGTGCCAGCAGCTATCCGCCAAGAAGCGCTGAAGCTTTCTTT. Translated: CASSYPPRSAEAFF. The V and J genes are TRBV14 and TRBJ1-1; D remains ambiguous. The V end lost 5 bases, the J end lost 6 bases, and 16 bases lay between the germline ends. The CDR3 contains 14 residues. Germline V gene data show CDR1 as SGHDN and CDR2 as FVKESK. Complete variable domain (other parts from reference TRBV14 and TRBJ1-1): EAGVTQFPSHSVIEKGQTVTLRCDPISGHDNLYWYRRVMGKEIKFLLHFVKESKQDESGMPNNRFLAERTGGTYSTLKVQPAELEDSGVYFCASSYPPRSAEAFFGQGTRLTVV.

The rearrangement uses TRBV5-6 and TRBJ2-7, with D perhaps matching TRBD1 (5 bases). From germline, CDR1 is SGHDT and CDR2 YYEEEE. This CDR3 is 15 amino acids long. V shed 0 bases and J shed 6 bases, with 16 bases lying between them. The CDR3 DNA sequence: TGTGCCAGCAGCTTGGGCCAGGGCCGGACGACCGAGCAGTACTTC. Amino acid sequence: CASSLGQGRTTEQYF. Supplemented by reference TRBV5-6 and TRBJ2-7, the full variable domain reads DAGVTQSPTHLIKTRGQQVTLRCSPKSGHDTVSWYQQALGQGPQFIFQYYEEEERQRGNFPDRFSGHQFPNYSSELNVNALLLGDSALYLCASSLGQGRTTEQYFGPGTRLTVT.

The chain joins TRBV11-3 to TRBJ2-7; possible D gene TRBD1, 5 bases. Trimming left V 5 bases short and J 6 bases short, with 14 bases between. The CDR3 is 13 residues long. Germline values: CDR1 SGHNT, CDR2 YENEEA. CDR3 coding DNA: TGTGCCAGCAGCCGACAGTCGGTCGGCGAGCAGTACTTC. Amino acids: CASSRQSVGEQYF.